This is a list of T cell receptor beta chains from one sample in a study of CD8 T cells in Susac syndrome. TCRdb recomputed calls from the immunoSEQ multiplex PCR reads with MiXCR, one row per CDR3 protein. Seen here are approximately 71,000 distinct CDR3 sequences, over 90% observed once, and the top ten hold roughly 0.11%. The specimen sequenced was CD4+ T cells from PBMCs. The receptors originated from a human donor with multiple sclerosis. The CDR3 runs from the conserved cysteine through the conserved F or W.

J gene,V gene,CDR3 protein
TRBJ2-7,TRBV20-1,CSARGDSTYEQYF
TRBJ1-5,TRBV2,CASRGSRVGNQPQHF
TRBJ2-6,TRBV27,CASSFYSGANVLTF
TRBJ2-7,TRBV20-1,CSARAGTSGVPGLEQYF
TRBJ1-5,TRBV2,CASSDRGGGGNQPQHF
TRBJ2-3,TRBV3-1,CATQTSGGTDTQYF
TRBJ1-1,TRBV30,CAWSRGGGVLTEAFF
TRBJ2-1,TRBV20-1,CSAPNPFRQDSSYNEQFF
TRBJ1-5,TRBV4-1,CASRGTHHSNQPQHF
TRBJ1-4,TRBV7-9,CASVRDESPATNEKLFF
TRBJ1-1,TRBV3-1,CASSQVAGDTEAFF
TRBJ2-3,TRBV18,CASSPLQGEDTQYF
TRBJ2-1,TRBV3-1,CASSTLGGKFF
TRBJ1-1,TRBV27,CASSLRNRGTEAFF
TRBJ2-1,TRBV5-1,CASSLGIQPTYNEQFF
TRBJ1-2,TRBV5-1,CASSLAAAAEGGYTF
TRBJ2-5,TRBV9,CASSVDETQYF
TRBJ2-3,TRBV11-3,CASSDRTGPDTQYF
TRBJ2-3,TRBV11-3,CASSPGTSGEWDTQYF
TRBJ1-1,TRBV27,CASRLIGGTEAFF
TRBJ2-1,TRBV7-9,CASSPRLAGGIGLEQFF
TRBJ1-2,TRBV3-1,CASSQAGPYGYTF
TRBJ1-1,TRBV6-1,CASSEAVGLNTEAFF
TRBJ2-7,TRBV3-1,CASSHSPAYEQYF
TRBJ2-3,TRBV2,CASSGVRSTDTQYF
TRBJ2-1,TRBV20-1,CSAIEAGTSGEQFF
TRBJ2-3,TRBV5-4,CASSLSGGVDTQYF
TRBJ2-5,TRBV7-9,CASSLEGVETQYF
TRBJ1-6,TRBV5-6,CASSFGSYNSPLHF
TRBJ1-2,TRBV19,CASTIQAGNYGYTF
TRBJ1-4,TRBV7-2,CASSLVGAANEKLFF
TRBJ2-3,TRBV7-2,CASSLGGEGGTDTQYF
TRBJ2-7,TRBV10-3,CAISESPKENRLRIGLGKYEQYF
TRBJ1-5,TRBV28,CATRETAGRPQHF
TRBJ2-1,TRBV12-3/TRBV12-4,CASSSLGLEQFF
TRBJ2-3,TRBV11-2,CASSRDRGVDTQYF
TRBJ2-3,TRBV3-1,CASSPGFSGASTDTQYF
TRBJ2-1,TRBV3-1,CASSQSGGDNEQFF
TRBJ1-4,TRBV12-3/TRBV12-4,CASSFHRGESEKLFF
TRBJ2-5,TRBV20-1,CSASVLALETQYF
TRBJ1-4,TRBV3-1,CASSQQGAGEKLFF